This is a list of T cell receptor beta chains from one sample in a study of blood T cell repertoires in COVID-19. Some clones are missing from TCRdb's copy, which holds only in-frame ones; the method was immunoSEQ multiplex PCR. The table has roughly 200,000 clones, about 83% seen once; the top ten hold around 6%. The specimen was PBMCs or T cells enriched from blood (not recorded which). These TCRs come from a man aged 40-55 years with acute COVID-19. CDR3s include the opening cysteine and the closing phenylalanine or tryptophan. Fields, in order: V gene, J gene, CDR3 protein.

v_gene: TRBV6-1; j_gene: TRBJ1-2; CDR3aa: CASSDREGYTF
v_gene: TRBV29-1; j_gene: TRBJ2-7; CDR3aa: CSVTDPGLGGPYEQYF
v_gene: TRBV5-1; j_gene: TRBJ1-4; CDR3aa: CASSLEVGANEKLFF
v_gene: TRBV7-2; j_gene: TRBJ1-6; CDR3aa: CASSYERVGALHF
v_gene: TRBV11-2; j_gene: TRBJ2-7; CDR3aa: CASSFFRTGFRRREQYF
v_gene: TRBV7-3; j_gene: TRBJ1-1; CDR3aa: CASSVTGGTEAFF
v_gene: TRBV24-1; j_gene: TRBJ2-5; CDR3aa: CATSDPTGQETQYF
v_gene: TRBV29-1; j_gene: TRBJ2-7; CDR3aa: CSVISRGDRAGYEQYF
v_gene: TRBV2; j_gene: TRBJ2-7; CDR3aa: CASRSREGQPYEQYF
v_gene: TRBV3-1/TRBV3-2; j_gene: TRBJ2-3; CDR3aa: CASSRNIAGPTDTQYF
v_gene: TRBV7-3; j_gene: TRBJ2-1; CDR3aa: CASSSSGASSYNEQFF
v_gene: TRBV5-6; j_gene: TRBJ1-3; CDR3aa: CASSLGMSSGNTIYF
v_gene: TRBV27; j_gene: TRBJ1-6; CDR3aa: CASSLFFKRGQTNSPLHF
v_gene: TRBV3-1/TRBV3-2; j_gene: TRBJ2-5; CDR3aa: CASSQARGTQYF
v_gene: TRBV4-2; j_gene: TRBJ1-3; CDR3aa: CASSATGTGPGNTIYF
v_gene: TRBV10-3; j_gene: TRBJ1-1; CDR3aa: CAITSHDTNTEAFF
v_gene: TRBV5-6; j_gene: TRBJ2-2; CDR3aa: CASSYLPSGATGELFF
v_gene: TRBV19; j_gene: TRBJ1-1; CDR3aa: CASKTAFQVNTEAFF
v_gene: TRBV27; j_gene: TRBJ2-3; CDR3aa: CASREAGGGSDTQYF
v_gene: TRBV9; j_gene: TRBJ2-3; CDR3aa: CASSVSGTGNTDTQYF
v_gene: TRBV9; j_gene: TRBJ2-3; CDR3aa: CASSVAPAGGGWDTQYF
v_gene: TRBV24-1; j_gene: TRBJ1-2; CDR3aa: CATSDSGLFDGYTF
v_gene: TRBV9; j_gene: TRBJ1-1; CDR3aa: CASSVSGGTEAFF
v_gene: TRBV19; j_gene: TRBJ1-2; CDR3aa: CASRSQGIYGYTF
v_gene: TRBV4-2; j_gene: TRBJ2-2; CDR3aa: CASSQETGTGDTGELFF
v_gene: TRBV28; j_gene: TRBJ2-1; CDR3aa: CASTPSPPFLHNEQFF
v_gene: TRBV6-5; j_gene: TRBJ2-1; CDR3aa: CASSSGLYNEQFF
v_gene: TRBV5-3; j_gene: TRBJ2-7; CDR3aa: CARSSSGHFSEQYF
v_gene: TRBV7-8; j_gene: TRBJ1-5; CDR3aa: CASSPSMQPQHF
v_gene: TRBV25-1; j_gene: TRBJ1-2; CDR3aa: CASSHLGTPYGYTF
v_gene: TRBV11-2; j_gene: TRBJ1-5; CDR3aa: CASSPDRGHNQPQHF
v_gene: TRBV5-4; j_gene: TRBJ2-7; CDR3aa: CASSFHSGEQYF
v_gene: TRBV4-2; j_gene: TRBJ2-5; CDR3aa: CASSPLAGGPSETQYF
v_gene: TRBV4-1; j_gene: TRBJ2-1; CDR3aa: CASSYRLAENNEQFF
v_gene: TRBV18; j_gene: TRBJ1-1; CDR3aa: CASSGRSGQAFF
v_gene: TRBV5-6; j_gene: TRBJ1-3; CDR3aa: CASSLRGPGNTIYF
v_gene: TRBV19; j_gene: TRBJ2-3; CDR3aa: CASSMRGRAAVHVTQYF
v_gene: TRBV10-3; j_gene: TRBJ2-1; CDR3aa: CAIGSSGAFAYNEQFF
v_gene: TRBV28; j_gene: TRBJ1-5; CDR3aa: CASKPGQGMFQPQHF
v_gene: TRBV19; j_gene: TRBJ2-1; CDR3aa: CASSIDLAGARFF
v_gene: TRBV15; j_gene: TRBJ2-5; CDR3aa: CATRGGDRGETQYF
v_gene: TRBV19; j_gene: TRBJ1-1; CDR3aa: CASSPDSDAEAFF
v_gene: TRBV19; j_gene: TRBJ2-7; CDR3aa: CASSIRRSGAYEQYF
v_gene: TRBV30; j_gene: TRBJ2-7; CDR3aa: CAWSGQGKSSYEQYF
v_gene: TRBV9; j_gene: TRBJ2-5; CDR3aa: CASSVAGRTTGRYQETQYF
v_gene: TRBV24-1; j_gene: TRBJ2-1; CDR3aa: CATSDFSSGSYNEQFF
v_gene: TRBV11-2; j_gene: TRBJ1-4; CDR3aa: CASSLFRGEEGEKLFF
v_gene: TRBV4-1; j_gene: TRBJ1-1; CDR3aa: CASSQATGWNTEAFF
v_gene: TRBV27; j_gene: TRBJ2-1; CDR3aa: CASRLLAGINEQFF
v_gene: TRBV5-1; j_gene: TRBJ2-6; CDR3aa: CASSVRTGLSGANVLTF
v_gene: TRBV7-9; j_gene: TRBJ2-3; CDR3aa: CASSLVTGMTDTQYF
v_gene: TRBV3-1/TRBV3-2; j_gene: TRBJ2-3; CDR3aa: CASRTSGLTDTQYF
v_gene: TRBV11-2; j_gene: TRBJ1-2; CDR3aa: CASTTFGVNYGYTF
v_gene: TRBV7-9; j_gene: TRBJ2-1; CDR3aa: CASSLSLAGGSNNEQFF
v_gene: TRBV2; j_gene: TRBJ1-5; CDR3aa: CASSESEGAGQPQHF
v_gene: TRBV10-3; j_gene: TRBJ2-3; CDR3aa: CAISGLWTSDTDTQYF
v_gene: TRBV3-1/TRBV3-2; j_gene: TRBJ1-1; CDR3aa: CASSGGGRTEAFF
v_gene: TRBV6-1; j_gene: TRBJ1-2; CDR3aa: CASSEAGENYGYTF
v_gene: TRBV6-8; j_gene: TRBJ2-2; CDR3aa: CANPALKGPGELFF